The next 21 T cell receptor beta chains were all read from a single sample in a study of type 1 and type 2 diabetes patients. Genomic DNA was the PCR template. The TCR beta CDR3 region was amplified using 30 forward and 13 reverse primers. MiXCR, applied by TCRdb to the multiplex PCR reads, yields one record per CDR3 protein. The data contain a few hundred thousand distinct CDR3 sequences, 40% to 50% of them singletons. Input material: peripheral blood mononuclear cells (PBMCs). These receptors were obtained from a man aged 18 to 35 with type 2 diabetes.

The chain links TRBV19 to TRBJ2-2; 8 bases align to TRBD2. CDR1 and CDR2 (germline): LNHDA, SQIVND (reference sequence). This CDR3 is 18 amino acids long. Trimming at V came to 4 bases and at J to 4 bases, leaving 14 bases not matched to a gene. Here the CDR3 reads CASSSGEAGGVGTGELFF. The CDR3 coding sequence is TGTGCCAGTAGTAGTGGAGAGGCGGGGGGAGTGGGCACCGGGGAGCTGTTTTTT.

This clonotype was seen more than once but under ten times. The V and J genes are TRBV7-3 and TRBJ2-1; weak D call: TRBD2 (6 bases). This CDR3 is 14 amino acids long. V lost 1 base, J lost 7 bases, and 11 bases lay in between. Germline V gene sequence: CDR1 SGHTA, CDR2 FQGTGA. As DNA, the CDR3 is TGTGCCAGCAGCTTAATGGGAGGTGGGAATGAGCAGTTCTTC. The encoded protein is CASSLMGGGNEQFF.

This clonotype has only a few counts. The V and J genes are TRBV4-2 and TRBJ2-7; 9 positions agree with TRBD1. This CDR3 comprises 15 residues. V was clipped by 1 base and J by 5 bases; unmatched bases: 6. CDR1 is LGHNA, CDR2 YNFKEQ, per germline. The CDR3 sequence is CASSQGLGQGHEQYF. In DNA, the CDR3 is TGTGCCAGCAGCCAAGGACTGGGACAGGGCCACGAGCAGTACTTC.

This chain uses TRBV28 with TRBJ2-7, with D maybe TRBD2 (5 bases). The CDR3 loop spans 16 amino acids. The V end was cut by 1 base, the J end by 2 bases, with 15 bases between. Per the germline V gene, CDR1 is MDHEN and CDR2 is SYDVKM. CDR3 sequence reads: CASSLLFLPGAYEQYF. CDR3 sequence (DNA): TGTGCCAGCAGTTTATTATTCCTCCCCGGGGCCTACGAGCAGTACTTC. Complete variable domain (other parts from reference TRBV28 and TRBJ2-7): DVKVTQSSRYLVKRTGEKVFLECVQDMDHENMFWYRQDPGLGLRLIYFSYDVKMKEKGDIPEGYSVSREKKERFSLILESASTNQTSMYLCASSLLFLPGAYEQYFGPGTRLTVT.

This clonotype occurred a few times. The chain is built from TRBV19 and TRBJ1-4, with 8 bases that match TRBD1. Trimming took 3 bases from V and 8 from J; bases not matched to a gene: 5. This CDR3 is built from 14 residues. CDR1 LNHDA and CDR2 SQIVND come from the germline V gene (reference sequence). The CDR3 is CASSIDRGREKLFF. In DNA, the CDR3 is TGTGCCAGTAGTATCGACAGGGGAAGAGAAAAACTGTTTTTT.

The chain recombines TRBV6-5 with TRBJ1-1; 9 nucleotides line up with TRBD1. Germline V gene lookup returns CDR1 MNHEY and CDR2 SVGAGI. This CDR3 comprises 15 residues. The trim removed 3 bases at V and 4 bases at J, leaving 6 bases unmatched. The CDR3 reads CASSYPGTGTTEAFF. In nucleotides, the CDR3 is TGTGCCAGCAGTTATCCTGGGACAGGGACCACTGAAGCTTTCTTT.

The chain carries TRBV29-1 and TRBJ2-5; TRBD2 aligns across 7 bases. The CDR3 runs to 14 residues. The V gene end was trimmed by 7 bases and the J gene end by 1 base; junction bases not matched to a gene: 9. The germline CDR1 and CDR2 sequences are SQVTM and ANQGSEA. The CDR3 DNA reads TGCAGCGCGGCAGAAGCGGGGCGCCAAGAGACCCAGTACTTC. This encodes CSAAEAGRQETQYF.

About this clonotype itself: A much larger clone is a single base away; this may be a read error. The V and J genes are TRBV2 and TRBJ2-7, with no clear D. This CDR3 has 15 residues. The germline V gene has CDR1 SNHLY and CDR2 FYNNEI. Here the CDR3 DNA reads TGTGCCAGCAGTGATCAGCACGGAATCTCCCACGAGCAGTACTTC. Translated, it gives CASSDQHGISHEQYF.

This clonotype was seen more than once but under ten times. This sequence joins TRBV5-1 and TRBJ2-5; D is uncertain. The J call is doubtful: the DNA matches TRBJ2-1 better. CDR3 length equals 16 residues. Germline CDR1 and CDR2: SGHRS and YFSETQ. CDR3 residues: CASSPAVSVPHNEQFF. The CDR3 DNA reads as TGCGCCAGCAGCCCGGCGGTCAGCGTCCCTCACAATGAGCAGTTCTTC.

The CDR3 nucleotides are TGTGCCAGCAGCTTAGACGGGAGCGCCTCCTACGAGCAGTACTTC. It yields the protein CASSLDGSASYEQYF. This chain connects TRBV7-9 to TRBJ2-7, with TRBD2 as a possible D gene (6 bases). Germline V gene sequence: CDR1 SEHNR, CDR2 FQNEAQ (reference sequence). V shed 1 base and J shed 0 bases, with 10 bases lying between them. This CDR3 contains 15 residues.

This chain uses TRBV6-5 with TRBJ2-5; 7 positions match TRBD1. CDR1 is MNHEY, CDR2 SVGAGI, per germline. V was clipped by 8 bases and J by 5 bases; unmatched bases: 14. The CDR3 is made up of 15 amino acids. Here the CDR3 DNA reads TGTGCCAGCGGAACCTTAAACAGGGGTAGCGAGACCCAGTACTTC. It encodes CASGTLNRGSETQYF.

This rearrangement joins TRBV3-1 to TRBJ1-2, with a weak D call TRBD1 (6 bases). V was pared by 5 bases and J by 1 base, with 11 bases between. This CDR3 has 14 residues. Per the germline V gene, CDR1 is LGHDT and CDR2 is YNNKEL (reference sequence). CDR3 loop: CASSFGTSNYGYTF. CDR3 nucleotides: TGTGCCAGCAGCTTCGGGACAAGTAACTATGGCTACACCTTC.

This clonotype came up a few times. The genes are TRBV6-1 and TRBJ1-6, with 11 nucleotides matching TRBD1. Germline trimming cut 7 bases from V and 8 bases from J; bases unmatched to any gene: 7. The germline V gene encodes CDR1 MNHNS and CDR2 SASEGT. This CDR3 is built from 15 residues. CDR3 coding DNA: TGTGCCAGCACTGAGAGGACAGGGGGCGATTCACCCCTCCACTTT. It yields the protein CASTERTGGDSPLHF.

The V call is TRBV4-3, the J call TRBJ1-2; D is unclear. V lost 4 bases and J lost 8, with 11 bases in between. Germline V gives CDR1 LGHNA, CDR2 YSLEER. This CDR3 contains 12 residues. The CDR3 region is CASSRPPGGYTF. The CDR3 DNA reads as TGCGCCAGCAGCCGCCCCCCGGGAGGCTACACCTTC.

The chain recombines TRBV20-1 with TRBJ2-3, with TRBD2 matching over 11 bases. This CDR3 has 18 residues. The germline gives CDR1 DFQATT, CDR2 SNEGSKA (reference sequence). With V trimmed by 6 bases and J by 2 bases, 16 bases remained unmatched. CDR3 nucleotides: TGCAGTGCCACGACTAGCGGGATATCTGGGACGGCCACAGATACGCAGTATTTT. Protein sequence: CSATTSGISGTATDTQYF.

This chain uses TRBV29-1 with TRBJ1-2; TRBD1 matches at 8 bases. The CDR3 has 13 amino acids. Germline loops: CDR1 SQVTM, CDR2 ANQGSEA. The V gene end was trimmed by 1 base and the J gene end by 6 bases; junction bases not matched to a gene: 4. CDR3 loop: CSVEVSDRDGYTF. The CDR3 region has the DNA TGCAGCGTTGAAGTGTCGGACAGGGATGGCTACACCTTC.

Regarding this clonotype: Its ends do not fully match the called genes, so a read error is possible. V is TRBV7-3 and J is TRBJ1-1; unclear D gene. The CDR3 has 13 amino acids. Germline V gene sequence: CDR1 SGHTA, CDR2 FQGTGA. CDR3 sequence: CASSLDDTTKAFF. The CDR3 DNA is TGTGCCAGCAGCCTGGACGATACCACTAAAGCTTTCTTT.

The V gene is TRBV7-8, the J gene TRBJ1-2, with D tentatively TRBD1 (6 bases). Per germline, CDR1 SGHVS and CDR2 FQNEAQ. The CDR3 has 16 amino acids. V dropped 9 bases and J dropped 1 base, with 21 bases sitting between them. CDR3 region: CARSGHGDRLNYGYTF. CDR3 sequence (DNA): TGTGCCAGATCGGGACACGGGGACCGACTTAACTATGGCTACACCTTC.

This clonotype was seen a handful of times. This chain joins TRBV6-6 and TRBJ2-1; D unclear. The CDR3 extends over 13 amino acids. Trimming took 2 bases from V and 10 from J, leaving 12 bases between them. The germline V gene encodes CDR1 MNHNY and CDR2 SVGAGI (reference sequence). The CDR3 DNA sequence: TGTGCCAGCAGTTACGGTTTAGGGTTCGAGCAGTTCTTC. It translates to CASSYGLGFEQFF.

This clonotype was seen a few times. CDR3 coding DNA: TGCGCCAGCAGCTTGACAGGGCCGGGCGGGGAGCTGTTTTTT. Its translation: CASSLTGPGGELFF. The chain carries TRBV5-1 and TRBJ2-2, with D possibly matching TRBD1 (6 bases). The CDR3 sequence is 14 residues long. CDR1 is SGHRS and CDR2 is YFSETQ in the germline V gene. Trimming stripped 1 base from V and 7 bases from J, with 11 bases between.

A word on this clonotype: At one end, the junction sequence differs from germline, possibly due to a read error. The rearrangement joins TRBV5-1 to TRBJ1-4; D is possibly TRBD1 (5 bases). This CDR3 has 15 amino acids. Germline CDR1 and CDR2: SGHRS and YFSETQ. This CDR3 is CASSSRTRGKEKLFF. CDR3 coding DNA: TGTGCCAGCAGCTCAAGGACACGGGGGAAGGAAAAACTGTTTTTT.